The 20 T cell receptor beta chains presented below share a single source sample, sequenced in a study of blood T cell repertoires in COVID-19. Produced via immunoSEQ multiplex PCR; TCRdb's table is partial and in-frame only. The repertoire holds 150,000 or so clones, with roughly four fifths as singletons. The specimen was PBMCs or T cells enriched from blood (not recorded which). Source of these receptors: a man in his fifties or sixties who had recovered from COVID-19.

The CDR3 sequence: CASSPGTSYEQYF. CDR3 DNA sequence: TGTGCCAGCTCACCAGGCACCTCCTACGAGCAGTACTTC. V and J are TRBV18 and TRBJ2-7; D call uncertain. CDR1 is KGHSH, CDR2 LQKENI, per germline. V dropped 2 bases and J dropped 0 bases, with 5 bases sitting between them. The length of the CDR3 is 13 residues.

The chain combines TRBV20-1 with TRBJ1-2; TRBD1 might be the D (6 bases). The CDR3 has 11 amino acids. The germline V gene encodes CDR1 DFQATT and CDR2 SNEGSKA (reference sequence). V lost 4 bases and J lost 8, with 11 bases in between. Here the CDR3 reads CSAIGGRGYTF. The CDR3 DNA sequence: TGCAGTGCTATAGGGGGAAGGGGCTACACCTTC.

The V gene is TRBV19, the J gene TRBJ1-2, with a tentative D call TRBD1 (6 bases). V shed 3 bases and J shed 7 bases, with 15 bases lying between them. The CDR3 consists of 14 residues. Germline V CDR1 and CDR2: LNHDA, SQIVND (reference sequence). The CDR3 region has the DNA TGTGCCAGTAGTATGGCAGGGGAATTTTCTGGCTACACCTTC. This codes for CASSMAGEFSGYTF.

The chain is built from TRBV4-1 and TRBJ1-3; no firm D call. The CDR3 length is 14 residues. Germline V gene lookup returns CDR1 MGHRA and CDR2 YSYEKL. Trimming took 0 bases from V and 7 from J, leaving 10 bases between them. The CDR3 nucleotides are TGCGCCAGCAGCCAAGATATGCCGGGGAACACCATATATTTT. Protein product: CASSQDMPGNTIYF.

The CDR3 sequence: CSVGRQANYGYTF. The CDR3 DNA is TGCAGCGTTGGCCGACAGGCTAACTATGGCTACACCTTC. The V gene is TRBV29-1, the J gene TRBJ1-2; D perhaps matches TRBD1 (6 bases). This CDR3 contains 13 residues. Trimming stripped 4 bases from V and 0 bases from J, with 9 bases between. CDR1 and CDR2 (germline): SQVTM, ANQGSEA.

The CDR3 loop is CASSYPPRFYTDTQYF. CDR3 sequence (DNA): TGTGCCAGCAGTTACCCCCCCAGGTTTTACACAGATACGCAGTATTTT. V and J are TRBV28 and TRBJ2-3; D remains unclear. The CDR3 consists of 16 residues. From germline, CDR1 is MDHEN and CDR2 SYDVKM. Trimming removed 4 bases from V and 2 bases from J, with 16 bases in between. Together with reference TRBV28 and TRBJ2-3, the CDR3 gives the full variable domain: DVKVTQSSRYLVKRTGEKVFLECVQDMDHENMFWYRQDPGLGLRLIYFSYDVKMKEKGDIPEGYSVSREKKERFSLILESASTNQTSMYLCASSYPPRFYTDTQYFGPGTRLTVL.

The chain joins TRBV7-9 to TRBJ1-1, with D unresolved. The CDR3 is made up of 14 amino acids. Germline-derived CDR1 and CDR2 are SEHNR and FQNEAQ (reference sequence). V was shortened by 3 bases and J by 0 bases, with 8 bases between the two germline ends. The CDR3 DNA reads TGTGCCAGCAGCTTCGTGGCCCTGAACACTGAAGCTTTCTTT. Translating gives CASSFVALNTEAFF.

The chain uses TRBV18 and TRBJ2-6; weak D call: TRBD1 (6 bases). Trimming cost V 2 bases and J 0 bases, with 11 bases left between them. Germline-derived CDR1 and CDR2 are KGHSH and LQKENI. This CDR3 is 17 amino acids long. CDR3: CASSPRTVSSGANVLTF. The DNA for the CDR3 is TGTGCCAGCTCACCAAGGACAGTCAGCTCTGGGGCCAACGTCCTGACTTTC.

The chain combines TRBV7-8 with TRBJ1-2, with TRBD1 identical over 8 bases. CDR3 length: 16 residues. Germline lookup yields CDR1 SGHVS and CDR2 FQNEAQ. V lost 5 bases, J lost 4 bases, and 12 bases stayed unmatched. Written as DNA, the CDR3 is TGTGCCAGCAGCCCGCATCCGGGACAGGCGCCCTATGGCTACACCTTC. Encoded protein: CASSPHPGQAPYGYTF.

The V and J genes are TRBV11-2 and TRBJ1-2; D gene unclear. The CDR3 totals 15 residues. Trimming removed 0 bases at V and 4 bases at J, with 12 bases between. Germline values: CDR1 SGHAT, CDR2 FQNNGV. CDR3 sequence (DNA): TGTGCCAGCAGCTTAGAGGCATTCACCAGCTATGGCTACACCTTC. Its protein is CASSLEAFTSYGYTF.

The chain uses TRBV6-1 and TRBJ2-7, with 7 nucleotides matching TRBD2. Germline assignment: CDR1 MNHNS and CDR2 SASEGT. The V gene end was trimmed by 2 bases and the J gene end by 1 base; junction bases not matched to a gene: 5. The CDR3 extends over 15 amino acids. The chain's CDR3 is CASSEYSGVSYEQYF. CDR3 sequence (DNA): TGTGCCAGCAGTGAATACAGCGGGGTGTCCTACGAGCAGTACTTC.

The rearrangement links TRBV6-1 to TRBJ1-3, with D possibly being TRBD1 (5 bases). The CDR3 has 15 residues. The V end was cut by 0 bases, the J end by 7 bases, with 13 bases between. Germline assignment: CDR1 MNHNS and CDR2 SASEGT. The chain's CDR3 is CASSEATSGGNTIYF. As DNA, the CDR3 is TGTGCCAGCAGTGAAGCGACCAGTGGGGGGAACACCATATATTTT.

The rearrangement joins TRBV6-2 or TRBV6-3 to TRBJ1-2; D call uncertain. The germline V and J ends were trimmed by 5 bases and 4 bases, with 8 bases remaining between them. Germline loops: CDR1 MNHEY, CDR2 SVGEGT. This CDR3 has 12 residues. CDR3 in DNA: TGTGCCAGCAGTCGGGAGGTCTATGGCTACACCTTC. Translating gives CASSREVYGYTF.

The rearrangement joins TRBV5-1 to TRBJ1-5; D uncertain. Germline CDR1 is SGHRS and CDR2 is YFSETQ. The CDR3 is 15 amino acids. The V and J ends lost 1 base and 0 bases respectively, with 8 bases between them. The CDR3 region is CASSLTASSNQPQHF. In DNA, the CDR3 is TGCGCCAGCAGCTTGACAGCATCTAGCAATCAGCCCCAGCATTTT. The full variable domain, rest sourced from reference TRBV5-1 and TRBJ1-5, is KAGVTQTPRYLIKTRGQQVTLSCSPISGHRSVSWYQQTPGQGLQFLFEYFSETQRNKGNFPGRFSGRQFSNSRSEMNVSTLELGDSALYLCASSLTASSNQPQHFGDGTRLSIL.

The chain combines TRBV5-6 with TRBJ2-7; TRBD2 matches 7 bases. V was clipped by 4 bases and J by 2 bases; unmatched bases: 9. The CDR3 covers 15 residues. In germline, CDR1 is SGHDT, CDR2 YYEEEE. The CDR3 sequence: CASSLGGGVAYEQYF. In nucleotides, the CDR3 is TGTGCCAGCAGCCTGGGGGGAGGGGTAGCCTACGAGCAGTACTTC.

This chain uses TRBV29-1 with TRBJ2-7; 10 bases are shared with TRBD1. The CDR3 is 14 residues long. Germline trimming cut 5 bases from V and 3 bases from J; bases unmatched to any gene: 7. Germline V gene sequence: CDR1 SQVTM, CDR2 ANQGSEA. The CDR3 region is CSVRGGTGDYEQYF. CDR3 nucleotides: TGCAGCGTTCGGGGGGGGACAGGGGACTACGAGCAGTACTTC.

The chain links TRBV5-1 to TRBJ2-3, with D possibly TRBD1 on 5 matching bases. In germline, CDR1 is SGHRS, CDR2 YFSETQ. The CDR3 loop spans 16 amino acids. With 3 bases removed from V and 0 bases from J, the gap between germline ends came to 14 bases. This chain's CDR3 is CASSSNPQGSTDTQYF. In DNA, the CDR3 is TGCGCCAGCAGCTCAAACCCTCAGGGAAGCACAGATACGCAGTATTTT. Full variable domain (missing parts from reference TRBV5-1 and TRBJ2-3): KAGVTQTPRYLIKTRGQQVTLSCSPISGHRSVSWYQQTPGQGLQFLFEYFSETQRNKGNFPGRFSGRQFSNSRSEMNVSTLELGDSALYLCASSSNPQGSTDTQYFGPGTRLTVL.

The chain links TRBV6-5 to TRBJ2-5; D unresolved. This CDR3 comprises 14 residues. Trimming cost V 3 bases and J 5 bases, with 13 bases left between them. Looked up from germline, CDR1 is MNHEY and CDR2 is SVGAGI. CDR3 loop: CASSYPSRWETQYF. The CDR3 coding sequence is TGTGCCAGCAGTTATCCTTCGAGGTGGGAGACCCAGTACTTC.

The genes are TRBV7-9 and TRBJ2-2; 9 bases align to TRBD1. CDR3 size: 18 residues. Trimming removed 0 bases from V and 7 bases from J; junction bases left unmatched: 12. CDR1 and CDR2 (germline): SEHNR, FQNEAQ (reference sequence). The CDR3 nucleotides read TGTGCCAGCAGCTTAGCCGGCCCCGGGACAGGGAATGTCGGGGAGCTGTTTTTT. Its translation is CASSLAGPGTGNVGELFF.

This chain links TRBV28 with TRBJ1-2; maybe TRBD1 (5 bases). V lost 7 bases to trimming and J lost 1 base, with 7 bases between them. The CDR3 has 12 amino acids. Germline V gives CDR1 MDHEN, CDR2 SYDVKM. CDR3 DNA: TGTGCCAGCATTCAGGGTAACTATGGCTACACCTTC. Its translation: CASIQGNYGYTF.